Listed below are T cell receptor beta chains from one sample, sequenced in a study of blood T cell repertoires in COVID-19. Measured with immunoSEQ multiplex PCR; TCRdb has only the in-frame clones, and not every one. The data contain 200,000 to 250,000 clones, around 86% of them singletons. Sequencing input: PBMCs or T cells enriched from blood (not recorded which). The receptors derive from a woman in her forties or fifties with acute COVID-19. Each CDR3 is given with its conserved first and last residue.

J: TRBJ2-1; V: TRBV7-7; CDR3: CASSLGVGGPAYNEQFF
J: TRBJ1-1; V: TRBV28; CDR3: CASTPVQVTEAFF
J: TRBJ2-1; V: TRBV19; CDR3: CASTNRWTGESEQFF
J: TRBJ1-6; V: TRBV7-2; CDR3: CASSPTMAGGGSPLHF
J: TRBJ2-2; V: TRBV5-1; CDR3: CASSPEGQNTGELFF
J: TRBJ1-5; V: TRBV28; CDR3: CASSAGGGRNQPQHF
J: TRBJ2-3; V: TRBV7-8; CDR3: CASSLGSQGTDTQYF
J: TRBJ2-5; V: TRBV14; CDR3: CASSPRGGTQYF
J: TRBJ2-7; V: TRBV2; CDR3: CASTFYEQYF
J: TRBJ2-3; V: TRBV2; CDR3: CASSPLATPTDTQYF
J: TRBJ1-4; V: TRBV12-5; CDR3: CASGLGGGTNEKLFF
J: TRBJ2-2; V: TRBV18; CDR3: CASSPVGQGPGELFF
J: TRBJ1-3; V: TRBV3-1/TRBV3-2; CDR3: CAGSQTHSSGNTIYF